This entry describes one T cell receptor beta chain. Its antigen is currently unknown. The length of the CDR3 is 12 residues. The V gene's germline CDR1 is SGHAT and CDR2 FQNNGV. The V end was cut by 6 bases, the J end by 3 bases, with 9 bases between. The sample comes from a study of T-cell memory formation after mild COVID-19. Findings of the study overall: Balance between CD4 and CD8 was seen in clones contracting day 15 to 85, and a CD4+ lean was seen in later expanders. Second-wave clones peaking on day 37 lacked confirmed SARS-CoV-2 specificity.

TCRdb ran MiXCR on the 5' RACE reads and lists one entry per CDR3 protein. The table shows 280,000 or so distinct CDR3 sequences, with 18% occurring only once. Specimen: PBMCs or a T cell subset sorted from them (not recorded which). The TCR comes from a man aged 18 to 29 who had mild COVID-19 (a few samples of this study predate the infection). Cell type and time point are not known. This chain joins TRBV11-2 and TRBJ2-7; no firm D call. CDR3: CASRQTGYEQYF. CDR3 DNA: TGTGCCAGCAGGCAGACGGGCTACGAGCAGTACTTC. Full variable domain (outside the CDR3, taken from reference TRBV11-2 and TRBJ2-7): EAGVAQSPRYKIIEKRQSVAFWCNPISGHATLYWYQQILGQGPKLLIQFQNNGVVDDSQLPKDRFSAERLKGVDSTLKIQPAKLEDSAVYLCASRQTGYEQYFGPGTRLTVT.